This T cell receptor beta chain emerged from a study of blood T cell repertoires in COVID-19. Background on the study: Acute and convalescent COVID-19 samples came from the United States, Italy and Spain.

The CDR3 runs 15 residues. Germline CDR1 and CDR2: MNHNS and SASEGT. With 1 base removed from V and 3 bases from J, the gap between germline ends came to 10 bases. Source study methods: Amplified reference gene primers provided the basis for estimating nucleated cell counts. This table comes from immunoSEQ multiplex PCR, and its TCRdb copy is limited to in-frame clones, with some not included. The V and J calls and clone size come from that table; D and trimming were worked out from the DNA. The sample records nearly 25,000 clones, 92% being singletons. The sequenced sample was peripheral blood. The chain employs TRBV6-1 and TRBJ2-1, with D possibly TRBD1 on 6 matching bases. This clonotype originated in an older man with active COVID-19. The CDR3 DNA follows: TGTGCCAGCAGTGAAGAGGGACACCACTACAATGAGCAGTTCTTC. Amino acids: CASSEEGHHYNEQFF.